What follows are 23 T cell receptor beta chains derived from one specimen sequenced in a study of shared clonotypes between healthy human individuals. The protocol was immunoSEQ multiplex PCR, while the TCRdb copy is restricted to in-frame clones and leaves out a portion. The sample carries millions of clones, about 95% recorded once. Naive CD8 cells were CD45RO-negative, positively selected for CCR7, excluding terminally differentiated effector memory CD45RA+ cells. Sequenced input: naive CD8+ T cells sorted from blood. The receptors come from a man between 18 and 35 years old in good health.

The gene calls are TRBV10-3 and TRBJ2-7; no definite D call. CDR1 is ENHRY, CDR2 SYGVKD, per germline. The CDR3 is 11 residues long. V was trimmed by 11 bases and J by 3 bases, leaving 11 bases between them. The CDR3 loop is CAAGPNYEQYF. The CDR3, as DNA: TGTGCCGCCGGGCCGAACTACGAGCAGTACTTC.

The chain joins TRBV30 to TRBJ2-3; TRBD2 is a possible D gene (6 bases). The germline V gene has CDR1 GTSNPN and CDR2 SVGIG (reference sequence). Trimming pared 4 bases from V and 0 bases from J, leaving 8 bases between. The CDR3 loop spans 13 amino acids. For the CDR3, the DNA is TGTGCCTGGAAACGGGAGAGCACAGATACGCAGTATTTT. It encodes CAWKRESTDTQYF.

The CDR3 protein is CASSPTGGNHEQYF. CDR3 nucleotides: TGTGCCAGCAGCCCGACAGGGGGCAACCACGAGCAGTACTTC. The gene calls are TRBV28 and TRBJ2-7, with TRBD1 matching over 10 bases. The CDR3 loop spans 14 amino acids. The junction had 7 bases not matched to a gene; V was cut back by 6 bases and J by 5 bases. CDR1 is MDHEN and CDR2 is SYDVKM in the germline V gene.

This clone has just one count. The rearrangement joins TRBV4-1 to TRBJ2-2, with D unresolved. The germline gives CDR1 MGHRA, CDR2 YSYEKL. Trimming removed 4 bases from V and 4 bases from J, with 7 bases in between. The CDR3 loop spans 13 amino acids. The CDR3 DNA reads TGCGCCAGCAGCCCCGCAGTCACCGGGGAGCTGTTTTTT. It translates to CASSPAVTGELFF.

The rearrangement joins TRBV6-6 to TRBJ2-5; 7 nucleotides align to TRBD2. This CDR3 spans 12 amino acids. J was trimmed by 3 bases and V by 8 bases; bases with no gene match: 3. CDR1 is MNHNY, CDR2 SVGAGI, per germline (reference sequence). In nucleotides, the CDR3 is TGTGCCAGCGGGCTAGCGGAAGAGACCCAGTACTTC. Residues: CASGLAEETQYF.

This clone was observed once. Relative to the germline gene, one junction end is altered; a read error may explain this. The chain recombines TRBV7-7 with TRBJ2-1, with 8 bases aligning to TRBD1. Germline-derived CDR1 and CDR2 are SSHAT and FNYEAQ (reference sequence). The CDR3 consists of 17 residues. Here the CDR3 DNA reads TGTGCTAGCAGCGTGGGGCACGAGGTCGCAGGGGGCATTGAGCAGTTCTTC. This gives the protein CASSVGHEVAGGIEQFF.

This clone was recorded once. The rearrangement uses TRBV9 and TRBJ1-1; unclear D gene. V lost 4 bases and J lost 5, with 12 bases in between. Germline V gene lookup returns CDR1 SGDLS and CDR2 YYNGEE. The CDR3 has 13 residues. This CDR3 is CASSPPSSTEAFF. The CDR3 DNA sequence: TGTGCCAGCAGCCCCCCTAGTAGTACTGAAGCTTTCTTT. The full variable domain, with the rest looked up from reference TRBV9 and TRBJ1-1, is DSGVTQTPKHLITATGQRVTLRCSPRSGDLSVYWYQQSLDQGLQFLIQYYNGEERAKGNILERFSAQQFPDLHSELNLSSLELGDSALYFCASSPPSSTEAFFGQGTRLTVV.

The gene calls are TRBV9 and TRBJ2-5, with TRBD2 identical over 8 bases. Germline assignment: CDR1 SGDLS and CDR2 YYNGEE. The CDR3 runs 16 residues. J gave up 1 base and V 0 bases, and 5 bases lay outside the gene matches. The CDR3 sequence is CASSVGNSGIQETQYF. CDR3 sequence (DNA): TGTGCCAGCAGCGTAGGAAATAGCGGGATCCAAGAGACCCAGTACTTC.

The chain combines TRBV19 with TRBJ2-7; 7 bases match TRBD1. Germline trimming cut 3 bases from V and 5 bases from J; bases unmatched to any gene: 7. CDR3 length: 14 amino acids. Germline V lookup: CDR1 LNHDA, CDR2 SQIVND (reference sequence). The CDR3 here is CASSMVTGAHEQYF. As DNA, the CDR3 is TGTGCCAGTAGTATGGTAACAGGGGCCCACGAGCAGTACTTC. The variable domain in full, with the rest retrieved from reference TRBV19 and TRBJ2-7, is DGGITQSPKYLFRKEGQNVTLSCEQNLNHDAMYWYRQDPGQGLRLIYYSQIVNDFQKGDIAEGYSVSREKKESFPLTVTSAQKNPTAFYLCASSMVTGAHEQYFGPGTRLTVT.

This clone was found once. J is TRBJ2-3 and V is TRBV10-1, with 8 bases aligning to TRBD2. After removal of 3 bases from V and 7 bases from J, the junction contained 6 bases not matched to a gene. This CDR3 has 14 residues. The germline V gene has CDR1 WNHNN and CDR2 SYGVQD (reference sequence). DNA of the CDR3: TGCGCCAGCAGTGACTATAGCGGGATATATACGCAGTATTTT. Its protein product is CASSDYSGIYTQYF.

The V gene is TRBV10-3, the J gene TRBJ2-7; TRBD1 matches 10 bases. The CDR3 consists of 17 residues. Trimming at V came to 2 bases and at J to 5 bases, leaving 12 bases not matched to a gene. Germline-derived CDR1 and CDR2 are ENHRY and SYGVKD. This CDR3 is CAISEPGRGQGTNEQYF. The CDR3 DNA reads TGTGCCATCAGTGAGCCCGGTAGGGGACAGGGGACCAACGAGCAGTACTTC.

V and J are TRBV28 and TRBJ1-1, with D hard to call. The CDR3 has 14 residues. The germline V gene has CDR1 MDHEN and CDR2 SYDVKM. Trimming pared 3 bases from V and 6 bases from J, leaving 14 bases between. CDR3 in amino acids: CASSFKVITAEAFF. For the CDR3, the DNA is TGTGCCAGCAGTTTTAAGGTCATAACGGCTGAAGCTTTCTTT.

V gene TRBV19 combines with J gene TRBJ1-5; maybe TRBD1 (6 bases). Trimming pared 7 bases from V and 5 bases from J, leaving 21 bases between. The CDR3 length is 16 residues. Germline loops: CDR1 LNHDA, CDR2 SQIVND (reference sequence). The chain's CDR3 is CASTLGTPSAYQPQHF. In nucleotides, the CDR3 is TGTGCCAGTACCCTTGGGACACCTTCAGCTTATCAGCCCCAGCATTTT. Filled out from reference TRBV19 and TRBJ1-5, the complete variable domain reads DGGITQSPKYLFRKEGQNVTLSCEQNLNHDAMYWYRQDPGQGLRLIYYSQIVNDFQKGDIAEGYSVSREKKESFPLTVTSAQKNPTAFYLCASTLGTPSAYQPQHFGDGTRLSIL.

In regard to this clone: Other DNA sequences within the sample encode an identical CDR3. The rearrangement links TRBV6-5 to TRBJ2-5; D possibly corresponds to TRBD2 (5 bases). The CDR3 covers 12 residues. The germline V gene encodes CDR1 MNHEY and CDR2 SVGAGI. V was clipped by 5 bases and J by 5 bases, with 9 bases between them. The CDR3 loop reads CASSPRGETQYF. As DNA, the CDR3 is TGTGCCAGCAGTCCGCGAGGGGAGACCCAGTACTTC.

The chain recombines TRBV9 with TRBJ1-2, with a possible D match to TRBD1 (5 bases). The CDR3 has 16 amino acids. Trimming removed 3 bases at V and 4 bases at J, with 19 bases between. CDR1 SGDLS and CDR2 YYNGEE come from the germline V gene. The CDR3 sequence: CASSEHRDFDVYGYTF. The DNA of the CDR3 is TGTGCCAGCAGCGAACACCGGGACTTCGATGTCTATGGCTACACCTTC. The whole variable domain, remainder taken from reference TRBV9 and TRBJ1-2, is DSGVTQTPKHLITATGQRVTLRCSPRSGDLSVYWYQQSLDQGLQFLIQYYNGEERAKGNILERFSAQQFPDLHSELNLSSLELGDSALYFCASSEHRDFDVYGYTFGSGTRLTVV.

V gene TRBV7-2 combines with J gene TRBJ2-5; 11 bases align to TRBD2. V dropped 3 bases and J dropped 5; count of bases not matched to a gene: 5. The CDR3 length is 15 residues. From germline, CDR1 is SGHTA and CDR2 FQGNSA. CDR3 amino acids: CASSFVAGGQETQYF. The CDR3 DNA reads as TGTGCCAGCAGCTTTGTAGCGGGGGGGCAGGAGACCCAGTACTTC.

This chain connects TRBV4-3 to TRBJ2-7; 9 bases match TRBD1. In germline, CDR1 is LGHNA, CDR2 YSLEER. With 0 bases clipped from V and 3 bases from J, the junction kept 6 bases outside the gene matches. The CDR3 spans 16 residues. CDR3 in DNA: TGCGCCAGCAGCCAAGAGGCCGGGACAGGGAGCTACGAGCAGTACTTC. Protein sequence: CASSQEAGTGSYEQYF.

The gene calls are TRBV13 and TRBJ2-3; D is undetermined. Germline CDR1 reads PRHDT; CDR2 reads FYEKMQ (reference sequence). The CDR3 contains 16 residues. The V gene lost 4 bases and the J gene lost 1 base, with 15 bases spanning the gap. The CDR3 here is CASSSRGNGRTDTQYF. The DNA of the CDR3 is TGTGCCAGCAGCTCTCGTGGAAACGGACGCACAGATACGCAGTATTTT.

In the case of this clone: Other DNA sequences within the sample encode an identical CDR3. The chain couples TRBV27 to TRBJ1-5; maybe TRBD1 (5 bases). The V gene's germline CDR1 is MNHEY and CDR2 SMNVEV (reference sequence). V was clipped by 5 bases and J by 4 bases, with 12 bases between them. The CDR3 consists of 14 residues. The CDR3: CASSPGTENQPQHF. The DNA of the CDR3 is TGTGCCAGCAGTCCCGGGACGGAGAATCAGCCCCAGCATTTT.

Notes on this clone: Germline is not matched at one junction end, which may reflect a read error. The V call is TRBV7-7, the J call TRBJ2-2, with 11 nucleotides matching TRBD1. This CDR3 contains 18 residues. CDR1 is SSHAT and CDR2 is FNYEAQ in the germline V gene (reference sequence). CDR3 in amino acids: CASSLALFGTGGTGELFF. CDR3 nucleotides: TGTGCTAGCAGCTTAGCGTTGTTCGGGACAGGGGGCACCGGGGAGCTGTTTTTT.

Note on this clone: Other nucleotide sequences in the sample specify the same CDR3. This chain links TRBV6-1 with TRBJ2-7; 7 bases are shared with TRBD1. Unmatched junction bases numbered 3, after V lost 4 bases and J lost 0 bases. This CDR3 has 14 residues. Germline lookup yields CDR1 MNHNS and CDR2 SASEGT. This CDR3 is CASSVRDSSYEQYF. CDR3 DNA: TGTGCCAGCAGTGTCCGGGACAGCTCCTACGAGCAGTACTTC.

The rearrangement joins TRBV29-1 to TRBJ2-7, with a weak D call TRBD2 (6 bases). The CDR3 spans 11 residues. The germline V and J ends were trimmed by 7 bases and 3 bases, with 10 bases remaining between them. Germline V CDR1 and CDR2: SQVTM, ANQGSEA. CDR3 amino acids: CSGRTNYEQYF. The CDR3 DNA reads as TGCAGCGGGAGGACTAACTACGAGCAGTACTTC.

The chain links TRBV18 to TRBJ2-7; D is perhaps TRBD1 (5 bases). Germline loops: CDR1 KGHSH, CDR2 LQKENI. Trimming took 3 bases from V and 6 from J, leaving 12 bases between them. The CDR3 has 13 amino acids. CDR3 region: CASSPDDRIEQYF. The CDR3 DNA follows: TGTGCCAGCTCACCCGATGACAGAATCGAGCAGTACTTC.